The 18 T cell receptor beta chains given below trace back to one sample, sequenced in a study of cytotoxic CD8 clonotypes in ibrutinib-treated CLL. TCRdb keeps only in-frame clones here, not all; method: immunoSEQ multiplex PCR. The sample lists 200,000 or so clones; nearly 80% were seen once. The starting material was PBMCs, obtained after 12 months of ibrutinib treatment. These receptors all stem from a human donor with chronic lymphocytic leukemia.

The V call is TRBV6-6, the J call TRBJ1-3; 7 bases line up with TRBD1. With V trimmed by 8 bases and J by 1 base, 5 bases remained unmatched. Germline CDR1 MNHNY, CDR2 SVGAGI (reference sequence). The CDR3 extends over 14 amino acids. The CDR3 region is CASGGTASGNTIYF. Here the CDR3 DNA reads TGTGCCAGCGGGGGGACAGCGTCTGGAAACACCATATATTTT.

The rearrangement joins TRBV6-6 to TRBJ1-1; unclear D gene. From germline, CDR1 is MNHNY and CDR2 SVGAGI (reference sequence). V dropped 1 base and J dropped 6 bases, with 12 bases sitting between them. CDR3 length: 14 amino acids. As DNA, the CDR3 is TGTGCCAGCAGTTACTTAGCCCCCGTTGCTGAAGCTTTCTTT. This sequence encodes CASSYLAPVAEAFF.

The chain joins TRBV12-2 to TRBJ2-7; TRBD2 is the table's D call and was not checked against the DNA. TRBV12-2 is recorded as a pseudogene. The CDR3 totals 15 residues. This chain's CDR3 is CASRSRTSGIHEQYF. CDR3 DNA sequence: TGTGCAAGTCGCTCCCGGACTAGCGGGATCCACGAGCAGTACTTC.

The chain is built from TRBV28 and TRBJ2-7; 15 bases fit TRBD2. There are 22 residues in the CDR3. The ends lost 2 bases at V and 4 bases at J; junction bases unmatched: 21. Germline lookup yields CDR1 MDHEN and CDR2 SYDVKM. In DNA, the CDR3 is TGTGCCAGCAGTTTAGGTCCCGGAGTGGGGACTAGCGGGAGGATGTTGAGGTACGAGCAGTACTTC. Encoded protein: CASSLGPGVGTSGRMLRYEQYF.

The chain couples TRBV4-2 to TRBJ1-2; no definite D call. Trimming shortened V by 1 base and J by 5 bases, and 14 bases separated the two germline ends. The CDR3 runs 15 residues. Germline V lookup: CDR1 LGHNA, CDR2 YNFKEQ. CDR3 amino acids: CASSQGTVLRYGYTF. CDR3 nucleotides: TGTGCCAGCAGCCAAGGAACAGTCCTTAGGTATGGCTACACCTTC.

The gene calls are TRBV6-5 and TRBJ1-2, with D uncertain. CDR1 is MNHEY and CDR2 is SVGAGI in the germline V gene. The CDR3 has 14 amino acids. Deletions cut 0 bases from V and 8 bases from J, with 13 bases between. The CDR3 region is CASSYSQASVGYTF. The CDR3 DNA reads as TGTGCCAGCAGTTACTCGCAGGCCAGTGTCGGCTACACCTTC.

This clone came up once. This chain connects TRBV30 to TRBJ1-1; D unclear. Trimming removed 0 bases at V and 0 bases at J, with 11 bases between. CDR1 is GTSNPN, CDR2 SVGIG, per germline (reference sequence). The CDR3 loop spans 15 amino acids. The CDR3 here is CAWSVRPFLNTEAFF. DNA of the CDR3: TGTGCCTGGAGTGTACGTCCCTTCTTGAACACTGAAGCTTTCTTT.

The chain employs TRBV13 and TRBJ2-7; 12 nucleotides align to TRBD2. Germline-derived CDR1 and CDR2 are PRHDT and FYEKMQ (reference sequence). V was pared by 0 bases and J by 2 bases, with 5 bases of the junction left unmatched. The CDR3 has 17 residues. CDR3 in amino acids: CASSLGAGLAGTYEQYF. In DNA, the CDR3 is TGTGCCAGCAGCTTAGGCGCCGGACTAGCGGGGACCTACGAGCAGTACTTC.

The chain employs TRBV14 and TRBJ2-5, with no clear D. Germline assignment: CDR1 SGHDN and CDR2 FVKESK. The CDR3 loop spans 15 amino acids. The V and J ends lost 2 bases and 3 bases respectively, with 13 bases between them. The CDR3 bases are TGTGCCAGCAGCCAACCCCGGTTAGGGAAAGAGACCCAGTACTTC. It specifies CASSQPRLGKETQYF.

The CDR3 is CASSSAGTGGKTQYF. The CDR3 bases are TGTGCCAGCAGTTCCGCCGGGACAGGGGGGAAGACCCAGTACTTC. The rearrangement links TRBV6-5 to TRBJ2-5; TRBD1 agrees at 11 bases. Germline loops: CDR1 MNHEY, CDR2 SVGAGI. The length of the CDR3 is 15 residues. J gave up 6 bases and V 4 bases, and 7 bases lay outside the gene matches.

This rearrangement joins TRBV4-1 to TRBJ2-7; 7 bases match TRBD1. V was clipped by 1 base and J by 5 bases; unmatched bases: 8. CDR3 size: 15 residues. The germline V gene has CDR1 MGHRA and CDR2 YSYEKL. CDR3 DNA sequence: TGCGCCAGCAGCCAAGGCCGACAGGGTGACCACGAGCAGTACTTC. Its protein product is CASSQGRQGDHEQYF.

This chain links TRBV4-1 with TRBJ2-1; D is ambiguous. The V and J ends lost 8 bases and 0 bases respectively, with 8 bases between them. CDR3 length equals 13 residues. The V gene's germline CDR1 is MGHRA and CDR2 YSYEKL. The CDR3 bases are TGCGCCAGCGGGATGGTCTCCTACAATGAGCAGTTCTTC. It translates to CASGMVSYNEQFF.

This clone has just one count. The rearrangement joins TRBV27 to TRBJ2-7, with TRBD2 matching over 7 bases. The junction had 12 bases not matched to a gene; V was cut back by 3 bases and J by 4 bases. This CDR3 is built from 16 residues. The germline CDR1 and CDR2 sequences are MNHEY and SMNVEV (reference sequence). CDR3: CASSLSFIGTIYEQYF. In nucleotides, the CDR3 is TGTGCCAGCAGTTTGAGTTTCATTGGGACTATTTACGAGCAGTACTTC.

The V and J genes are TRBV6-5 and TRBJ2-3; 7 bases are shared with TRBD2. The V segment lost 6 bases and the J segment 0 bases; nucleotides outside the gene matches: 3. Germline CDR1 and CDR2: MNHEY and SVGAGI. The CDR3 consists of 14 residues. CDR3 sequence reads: CASRLALSTDTQYF. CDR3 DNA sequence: TGTGCCAGCAGACTAGCGCTAAGCACAGATACGCAGTATTTT.

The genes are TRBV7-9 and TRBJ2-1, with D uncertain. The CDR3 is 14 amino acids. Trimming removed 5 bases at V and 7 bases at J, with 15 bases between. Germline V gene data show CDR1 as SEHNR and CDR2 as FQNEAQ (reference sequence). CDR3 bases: TGTGCCAGCAGCCCAACAGCTTCTGGGAATGAGCAGTTCTTC. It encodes CASSPTASGNEQFF.

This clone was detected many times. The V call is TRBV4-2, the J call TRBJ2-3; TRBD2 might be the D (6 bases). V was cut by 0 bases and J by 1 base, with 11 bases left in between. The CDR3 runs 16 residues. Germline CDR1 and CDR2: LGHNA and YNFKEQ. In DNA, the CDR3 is TGTGCCAGCAGCCAAGATGAGGCTAGCGGCACAGATACGCAGTATTTT. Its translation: CASSQDEASGTDTQYF.

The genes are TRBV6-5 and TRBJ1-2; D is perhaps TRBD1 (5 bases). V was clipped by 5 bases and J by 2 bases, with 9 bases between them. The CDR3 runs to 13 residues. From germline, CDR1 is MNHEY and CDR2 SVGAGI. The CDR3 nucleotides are TGTGCCAGCAGTCCCGGGACCAACTATGGCTACACCTTC. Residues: CASSPGTNYGYTF.

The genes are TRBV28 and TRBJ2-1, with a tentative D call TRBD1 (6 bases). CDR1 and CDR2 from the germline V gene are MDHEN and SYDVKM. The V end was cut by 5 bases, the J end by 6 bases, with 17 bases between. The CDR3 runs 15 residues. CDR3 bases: TGTGCCAGCAGTACTGACAAGGACAGATTCAATGAGCAGTTCTTC. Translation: CASSTDKDRFNEQFF.